This T cell receptor beta chain was captured in a study of T-cell memory formation after mild COVID-19. This clonotype was detected ten times or more. The CDR3 contains 16 residues. Trimming at V came to 5 bases and at J to 1 base, leaving 7 bases not matched to a gene. Per the germline V gene, CDR1 is SGHTA and CDR2 is FQGNSA. MiXCR, run by TCRdb on the 5' RACE reads, gives a single entry per CDR3 protein. The table has 310,000 or so distinct CDR3 sequences, more than 15% seen once; the top ten hold roughly 20%. V and J are TRBV7-2 and TRBJ2-2, with 7 bases lining up with TRBD1. This clonotype was obtained from a man between 18 and 29 years old who had mild COVID-19 (a few samples of this study predate the infection). Cell type and time point are not known. The source material was PBMCs or a T cell subset sorted from them (not recorded which). The CDR3 nucleotides are TGTGCCAGCAGCAAAGCTAGACAGGGGAACACCGGGGAGCTGTTTTTT. Translating it yields CASSKARQGNTGELFF. The variable domain in full, with the rest retrieved from reference TRBV7-2 and TRBJ2-2, is GAGVSQSPSNKVTEKGKDVELRCDPISGHTALYWYRQSLGQGLEFLIYFQGNSAPDKSGLPSDRFSAERTGGSVSTLTIQRTQQEDSAVYLCASSKARQGNTGELFFGEGSRLTVL.